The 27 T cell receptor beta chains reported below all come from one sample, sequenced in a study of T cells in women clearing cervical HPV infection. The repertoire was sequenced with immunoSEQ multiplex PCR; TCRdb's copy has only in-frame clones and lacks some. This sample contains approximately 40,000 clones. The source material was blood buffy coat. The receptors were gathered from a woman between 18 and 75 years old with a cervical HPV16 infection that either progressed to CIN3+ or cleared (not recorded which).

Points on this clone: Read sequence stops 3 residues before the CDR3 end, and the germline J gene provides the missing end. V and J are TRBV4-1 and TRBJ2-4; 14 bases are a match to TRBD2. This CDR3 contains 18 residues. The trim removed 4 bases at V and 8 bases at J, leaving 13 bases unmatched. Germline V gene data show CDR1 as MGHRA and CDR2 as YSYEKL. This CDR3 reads CASSLAGLAGANGDIQYF. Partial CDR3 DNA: TGCGCCAGCAGCCTCGCGGGACTAGCGGGAGCGAATGGAGACATT.

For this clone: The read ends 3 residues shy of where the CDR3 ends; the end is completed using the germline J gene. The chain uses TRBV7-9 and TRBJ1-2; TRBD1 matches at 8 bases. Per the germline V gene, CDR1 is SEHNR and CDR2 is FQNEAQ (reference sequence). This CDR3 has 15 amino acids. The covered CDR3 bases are TGTGCCAGCAGCTTAGAGGCCGGACAGGGTCAAGGC. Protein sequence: CASSLEAGQGQG. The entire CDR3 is CASSLEAGQGQGYTF.

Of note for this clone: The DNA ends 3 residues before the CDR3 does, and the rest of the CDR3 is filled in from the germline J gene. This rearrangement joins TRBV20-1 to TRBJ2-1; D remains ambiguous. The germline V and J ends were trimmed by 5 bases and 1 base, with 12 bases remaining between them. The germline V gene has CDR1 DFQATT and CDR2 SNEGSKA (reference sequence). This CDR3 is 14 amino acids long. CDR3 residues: CSADSRISYNEQFF. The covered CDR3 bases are TGCAGTGCTGATTCGCGGATATCCTACAATGAG.

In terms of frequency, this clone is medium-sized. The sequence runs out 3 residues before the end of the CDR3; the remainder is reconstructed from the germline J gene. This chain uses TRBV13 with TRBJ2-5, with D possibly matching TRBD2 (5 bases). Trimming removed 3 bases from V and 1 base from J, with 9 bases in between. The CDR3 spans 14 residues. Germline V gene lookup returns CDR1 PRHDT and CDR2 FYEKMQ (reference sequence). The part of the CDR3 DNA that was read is TGTGCCAGCAGCTTTCGAGCGGCCCAAGAGACC. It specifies CASSFRAAQET. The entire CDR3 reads CASSFRAAQETQYF.

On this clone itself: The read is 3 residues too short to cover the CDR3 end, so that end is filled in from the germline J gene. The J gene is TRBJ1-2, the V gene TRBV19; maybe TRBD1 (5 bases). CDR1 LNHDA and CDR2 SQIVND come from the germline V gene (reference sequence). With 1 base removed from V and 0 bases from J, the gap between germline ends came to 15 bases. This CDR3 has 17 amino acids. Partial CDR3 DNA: TGTGCCAGTAGTATAGTAGGCGGCAGGGCTACTAACTATGGC. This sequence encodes CASSIVGGRATNYG. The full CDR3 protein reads CASSIVGGRATNYGYTF.

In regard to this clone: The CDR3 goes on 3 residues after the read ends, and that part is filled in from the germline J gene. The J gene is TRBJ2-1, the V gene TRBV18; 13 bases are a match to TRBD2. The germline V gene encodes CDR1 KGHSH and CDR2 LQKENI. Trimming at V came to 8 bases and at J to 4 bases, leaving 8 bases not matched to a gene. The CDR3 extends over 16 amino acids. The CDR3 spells CASAEPGLAGYNEQFF. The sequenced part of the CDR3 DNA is TGTGCCAGCGCGGAGCCGGGACTAGCGGGGTACAATGAG.

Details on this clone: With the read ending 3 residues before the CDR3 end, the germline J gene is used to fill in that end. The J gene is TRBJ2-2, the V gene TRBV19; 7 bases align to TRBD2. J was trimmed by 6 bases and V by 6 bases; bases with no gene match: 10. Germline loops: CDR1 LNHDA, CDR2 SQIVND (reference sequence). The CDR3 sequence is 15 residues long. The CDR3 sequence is CASSWGRGVSGELFF. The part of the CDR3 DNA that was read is TGTGCCAGTAGCTGGGGACGGGGGGTTTCCGGGGAG. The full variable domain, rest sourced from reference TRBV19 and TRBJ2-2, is DGGITQSPKYLFRKEGQNVTLSCEQNLNHDAMYWYRQDPGQGLRLIYYSQIVNDFQKGDIAEGYSVSREKKESFPLTVTSAQKNPTAFYLCASSWGRGVSGELFFGEGSRLTVL.

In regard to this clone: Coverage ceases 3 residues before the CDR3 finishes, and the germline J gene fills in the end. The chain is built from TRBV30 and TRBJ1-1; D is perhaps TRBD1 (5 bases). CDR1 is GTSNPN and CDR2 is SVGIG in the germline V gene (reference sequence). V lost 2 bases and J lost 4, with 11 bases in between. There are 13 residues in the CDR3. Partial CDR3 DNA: TGTGCCTGGAGTCTCAGGGTGGGCACTGAA. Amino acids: CAWSLRVGTE. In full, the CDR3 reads CAWSLRVGTEAFF.

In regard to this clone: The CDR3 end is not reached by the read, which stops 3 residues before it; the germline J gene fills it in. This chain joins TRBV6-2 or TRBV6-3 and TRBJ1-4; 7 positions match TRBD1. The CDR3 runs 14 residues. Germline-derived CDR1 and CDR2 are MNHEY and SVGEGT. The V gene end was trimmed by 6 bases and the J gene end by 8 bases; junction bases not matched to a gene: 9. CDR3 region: CASSDTGAGEKLFF. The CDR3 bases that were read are TGTGCCAGCAGCGATACAGGGGCTGGGGAAAAA.

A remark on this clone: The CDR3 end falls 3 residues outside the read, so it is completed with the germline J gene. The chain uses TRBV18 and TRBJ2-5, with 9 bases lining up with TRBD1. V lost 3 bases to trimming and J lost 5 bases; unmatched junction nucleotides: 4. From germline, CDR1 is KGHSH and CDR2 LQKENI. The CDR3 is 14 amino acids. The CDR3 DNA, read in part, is TGTGCCAGCTCACCCGGGACAGGGAGGGAGACC. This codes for CASSPGTGRET. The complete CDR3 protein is CASSPGTGRETQYF.

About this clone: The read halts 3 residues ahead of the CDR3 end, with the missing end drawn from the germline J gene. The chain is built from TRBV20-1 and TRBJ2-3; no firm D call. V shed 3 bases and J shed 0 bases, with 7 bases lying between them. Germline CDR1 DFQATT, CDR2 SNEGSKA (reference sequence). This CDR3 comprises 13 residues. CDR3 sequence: CSASEVSTDTQYF. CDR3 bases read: TGCAGTGCTAGCGAGGTCAGCACAGATACG.

The part of the CDR3 DNA that was read is TGTGCCAGCAGTTTTAGCCCGCGGGCCCCAATCTCCTACGAG. This sequence encodes CASSFSPRAPISYE. The entire CDR3 protein reads CASSFSPRAPISYEQYF. V usage is TRBV28 and J usage is TRBJ2-7; possibly TRBD2 for D (5 bases). The read stops 3 residues short of the end of the CDR3; the missing end is completed from the germline J gene. This CDR3 contains 17 residues. Germline loops: CDR1 MDHEN, CDR2 SYDVKM. V lost 3 bases, J lost 0 bases, and 18 bases lay in between. Drawing the rest from reference TRBV28 and TRBJ2-7, the complete variable domain is DVKVTQSSRYLVKRTGEKVFLECVQDMDHENMFWYRQDPGLGLRLIYFSYDVKMKEKGDIPEGYSVSREKKERFSLILESASTNQTSMYLCASSFSPRAPISYEQYFGPGTRLTVT.

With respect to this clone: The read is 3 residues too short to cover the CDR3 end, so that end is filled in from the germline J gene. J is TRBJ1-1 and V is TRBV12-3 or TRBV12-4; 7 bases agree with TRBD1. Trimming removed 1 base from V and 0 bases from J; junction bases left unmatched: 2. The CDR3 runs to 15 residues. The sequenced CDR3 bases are TGTGCCAGCAGTTTAGAAGGGACAGTGAACACTGAA. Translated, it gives CASSLEGTVNTE. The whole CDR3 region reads CASSLEGTVNTEAFF.

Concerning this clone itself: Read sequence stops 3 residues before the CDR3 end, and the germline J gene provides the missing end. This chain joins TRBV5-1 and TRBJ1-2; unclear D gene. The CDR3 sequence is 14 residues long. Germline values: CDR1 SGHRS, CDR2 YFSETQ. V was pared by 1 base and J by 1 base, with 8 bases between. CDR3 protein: CASSLTGVNYGYTF. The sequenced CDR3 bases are TGCGCCAGCAGCTTGACCGGGGTTAACTATGGC.

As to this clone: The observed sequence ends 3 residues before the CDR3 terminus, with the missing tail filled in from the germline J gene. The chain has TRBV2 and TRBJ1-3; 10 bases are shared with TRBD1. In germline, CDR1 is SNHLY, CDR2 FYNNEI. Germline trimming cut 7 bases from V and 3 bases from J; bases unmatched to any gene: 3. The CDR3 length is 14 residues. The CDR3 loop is CASIRDRGGNTIYF. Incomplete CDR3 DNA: TGTGCCAGCATTAGGGACAGGGGTGGAAACACC.

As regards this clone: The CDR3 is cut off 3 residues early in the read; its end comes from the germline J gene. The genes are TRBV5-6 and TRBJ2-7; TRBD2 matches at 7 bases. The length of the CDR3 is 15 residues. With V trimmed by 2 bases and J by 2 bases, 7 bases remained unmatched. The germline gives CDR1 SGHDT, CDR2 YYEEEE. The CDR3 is CASSFGLDATYEQYF. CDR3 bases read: TGTGCCAGCAGCTTCGGACTAGATGCAACCTACGAG.

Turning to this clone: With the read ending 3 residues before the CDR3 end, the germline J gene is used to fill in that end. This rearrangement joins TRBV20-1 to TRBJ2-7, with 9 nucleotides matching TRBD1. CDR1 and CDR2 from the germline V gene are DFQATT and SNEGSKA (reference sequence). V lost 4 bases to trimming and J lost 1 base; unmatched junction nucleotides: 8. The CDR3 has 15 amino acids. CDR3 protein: CSATSPGQGSYEQYF. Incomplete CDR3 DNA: TGCAGTGCTACTTCACCGGGACAGGGTTCCTACGAG.

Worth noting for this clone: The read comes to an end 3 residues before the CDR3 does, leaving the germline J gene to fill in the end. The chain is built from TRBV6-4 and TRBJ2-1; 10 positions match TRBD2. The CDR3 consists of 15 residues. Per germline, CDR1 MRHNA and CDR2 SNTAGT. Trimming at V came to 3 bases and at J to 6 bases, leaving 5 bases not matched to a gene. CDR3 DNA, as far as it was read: TGTGCCAGCAGTGAGGCTAGCGGGAGATCCAATGAG. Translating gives CASSEASGRSNE. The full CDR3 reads CASSEASGRSNEQFF.

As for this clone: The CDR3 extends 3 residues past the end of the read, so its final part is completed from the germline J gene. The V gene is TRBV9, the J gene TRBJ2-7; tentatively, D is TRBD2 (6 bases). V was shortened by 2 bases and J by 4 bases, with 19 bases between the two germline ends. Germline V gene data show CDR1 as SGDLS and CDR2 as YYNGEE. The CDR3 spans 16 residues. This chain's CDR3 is CASSVTSGTGFYEQYF. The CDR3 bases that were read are TGTGCCAGCAGCGTCACCTCCGGGACTGGATTTTACGAG.

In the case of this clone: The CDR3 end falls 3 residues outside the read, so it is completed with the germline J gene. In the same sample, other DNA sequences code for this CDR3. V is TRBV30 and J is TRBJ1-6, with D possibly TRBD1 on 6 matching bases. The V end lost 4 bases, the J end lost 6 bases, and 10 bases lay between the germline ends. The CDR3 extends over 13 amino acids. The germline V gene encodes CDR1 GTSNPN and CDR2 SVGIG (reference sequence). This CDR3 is CAWKGQPNSPLHF. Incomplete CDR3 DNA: TGTGCCTGGAAAGGACAGCCTAATTCACCC.

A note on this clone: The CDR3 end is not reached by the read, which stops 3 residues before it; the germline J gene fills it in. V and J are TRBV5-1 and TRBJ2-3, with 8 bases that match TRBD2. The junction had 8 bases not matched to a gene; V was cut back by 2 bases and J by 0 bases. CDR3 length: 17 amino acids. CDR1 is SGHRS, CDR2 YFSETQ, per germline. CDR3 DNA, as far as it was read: TGCGCCAGCAGCTTCACGGGGGGGCGAACTAGCACAGATACG. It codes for CASSFTGGRTSTDT. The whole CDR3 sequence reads CASSFTGGRTSTDTQYF.

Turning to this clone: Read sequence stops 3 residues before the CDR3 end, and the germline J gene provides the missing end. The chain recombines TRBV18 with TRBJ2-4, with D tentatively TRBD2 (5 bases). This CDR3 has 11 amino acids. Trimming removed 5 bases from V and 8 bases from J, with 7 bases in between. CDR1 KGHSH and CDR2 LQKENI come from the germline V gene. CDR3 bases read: TGTGCCAGCTCAACCGGGGACATT. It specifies CASSTGDI. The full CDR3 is CASSTGDIQYF. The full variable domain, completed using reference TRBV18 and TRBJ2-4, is NAGVMQNPRHLVRRRGQEARLRCSPMKGHSHVYWYRQLPEEGLKFMVYLQKENIIDESGMPKERFSAEFPKEGPSILRIQQVVRGDSAAYFCASSTGDIQYFGAGTRLSVL.

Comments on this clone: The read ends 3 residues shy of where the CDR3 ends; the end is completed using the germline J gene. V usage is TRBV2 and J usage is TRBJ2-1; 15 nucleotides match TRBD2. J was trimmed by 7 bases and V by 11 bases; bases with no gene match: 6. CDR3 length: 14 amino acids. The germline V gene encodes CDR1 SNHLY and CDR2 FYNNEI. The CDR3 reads CAGGLAGGFNEQFF. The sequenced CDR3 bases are TGTGCCGGGGGACTAGCGGGAGGATTTAATGAG.

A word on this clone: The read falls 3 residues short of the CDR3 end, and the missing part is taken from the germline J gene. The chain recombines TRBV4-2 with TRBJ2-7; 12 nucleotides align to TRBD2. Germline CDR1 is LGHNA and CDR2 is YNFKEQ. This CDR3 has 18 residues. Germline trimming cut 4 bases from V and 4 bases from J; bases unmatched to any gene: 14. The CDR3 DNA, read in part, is TGTGCCAGCAGCCTAGGTAGACTAGCGGGAGCCGGTCTATACGAG. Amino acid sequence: CASSLGRLAGAGLYE. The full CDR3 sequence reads CASSLGRLAGAGLYEQYF.

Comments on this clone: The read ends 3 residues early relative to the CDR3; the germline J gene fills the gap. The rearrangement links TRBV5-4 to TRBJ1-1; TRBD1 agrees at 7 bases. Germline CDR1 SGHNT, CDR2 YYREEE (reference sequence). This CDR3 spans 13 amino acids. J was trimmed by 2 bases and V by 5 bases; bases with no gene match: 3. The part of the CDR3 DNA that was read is TGTGCCAGCAGAGGGACAGCCAACACTGAA. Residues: CASRGTANTE. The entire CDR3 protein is CASRGTANTEAFF.

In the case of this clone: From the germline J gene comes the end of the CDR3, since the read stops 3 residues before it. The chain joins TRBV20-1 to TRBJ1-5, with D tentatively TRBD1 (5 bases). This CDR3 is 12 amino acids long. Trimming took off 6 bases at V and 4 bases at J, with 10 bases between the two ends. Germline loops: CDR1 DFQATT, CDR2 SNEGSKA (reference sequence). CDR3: CSAPEGNQPQHF. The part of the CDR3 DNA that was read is TGCAGTGCCCCTGAGGGGAATCAGCCC.

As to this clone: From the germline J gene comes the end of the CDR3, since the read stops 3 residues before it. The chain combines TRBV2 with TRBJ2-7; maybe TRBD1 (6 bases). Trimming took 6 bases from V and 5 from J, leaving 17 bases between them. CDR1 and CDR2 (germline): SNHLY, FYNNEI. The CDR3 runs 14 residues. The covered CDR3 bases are TGTGCCAGCAGCCCCGGCAGGGGCAAGGACGAG. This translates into CASSPGRGKDE. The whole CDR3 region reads CASSPGRGKDEQYF.